The sequence of this T cell receptor beta chain was determined in a study of shared clonotypes between healthy human individuals. Study-wide results and limits: What naive subsets generally showed was a larger estimated richness than memory subsets showed.

CD8 memory was a combination that joined CD45RO+ cells with CCR7-negative CD45RA+ TemRA cells. CDR3 length: 17 amino acids. Losses at the gene ends were 1 base for V and 5 bases for J; bases not matched to a gene: 7. Germline V gives CDR1 SGHAT, CDR2 FQDESV (reference sequence). As regards this clone: Its target is unknown.

Genomic DNA from each subset was divided evenly over several immunoSEQ plates. TCRdb's copy holds only in-frame clones and misses some; the assay was immunoSEQ multiplex PCR. The data contain about 120,000 clones, around 73% of them singletons. Sequencing was performed on memory CD8+ T cells sorted from blood. Specified subset: CD45RO+ cells pooled with CCR7-negative TemRA cells. This sequence originates from a woman in her twenties or thirties in good health. The chain recombines TRBV11-1 with TRBJ2-7; the match to TRBD2 covers 14 bases. The CDR3 DNA reads TGTGCCAGCAGCTTAGAGGGACTAGCGGGAGTTTCCAACGAGCAGTACTTC. It encodes CASSLEGLAGVSNEQYF.